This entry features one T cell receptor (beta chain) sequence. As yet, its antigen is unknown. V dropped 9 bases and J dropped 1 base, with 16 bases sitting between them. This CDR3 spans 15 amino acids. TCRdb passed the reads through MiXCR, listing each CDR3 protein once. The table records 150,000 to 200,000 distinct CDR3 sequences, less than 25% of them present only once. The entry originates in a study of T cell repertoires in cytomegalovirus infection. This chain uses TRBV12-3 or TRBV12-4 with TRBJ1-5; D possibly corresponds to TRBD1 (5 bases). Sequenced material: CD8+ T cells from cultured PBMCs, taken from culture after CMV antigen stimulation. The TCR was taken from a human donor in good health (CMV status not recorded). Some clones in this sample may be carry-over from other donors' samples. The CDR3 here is CARRGVLRSNQPQHF. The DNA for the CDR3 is TGTGCCAGGAGGGGCGTCCTAAGGAGCAATCAGCCCCAGCATTTT.